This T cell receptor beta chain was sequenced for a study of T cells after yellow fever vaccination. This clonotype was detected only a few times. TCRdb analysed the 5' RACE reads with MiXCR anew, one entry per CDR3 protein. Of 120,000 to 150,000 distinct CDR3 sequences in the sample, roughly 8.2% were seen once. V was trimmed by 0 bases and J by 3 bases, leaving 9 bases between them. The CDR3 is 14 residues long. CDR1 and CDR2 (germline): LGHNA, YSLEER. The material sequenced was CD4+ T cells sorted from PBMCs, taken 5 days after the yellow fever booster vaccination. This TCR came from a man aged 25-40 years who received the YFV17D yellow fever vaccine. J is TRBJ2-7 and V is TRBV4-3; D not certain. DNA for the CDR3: TGCGCCAGCAGCCAAGAGCTTAGTAGCTACGAGCAGTACTTC. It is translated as CASSQELSSYEQYF.